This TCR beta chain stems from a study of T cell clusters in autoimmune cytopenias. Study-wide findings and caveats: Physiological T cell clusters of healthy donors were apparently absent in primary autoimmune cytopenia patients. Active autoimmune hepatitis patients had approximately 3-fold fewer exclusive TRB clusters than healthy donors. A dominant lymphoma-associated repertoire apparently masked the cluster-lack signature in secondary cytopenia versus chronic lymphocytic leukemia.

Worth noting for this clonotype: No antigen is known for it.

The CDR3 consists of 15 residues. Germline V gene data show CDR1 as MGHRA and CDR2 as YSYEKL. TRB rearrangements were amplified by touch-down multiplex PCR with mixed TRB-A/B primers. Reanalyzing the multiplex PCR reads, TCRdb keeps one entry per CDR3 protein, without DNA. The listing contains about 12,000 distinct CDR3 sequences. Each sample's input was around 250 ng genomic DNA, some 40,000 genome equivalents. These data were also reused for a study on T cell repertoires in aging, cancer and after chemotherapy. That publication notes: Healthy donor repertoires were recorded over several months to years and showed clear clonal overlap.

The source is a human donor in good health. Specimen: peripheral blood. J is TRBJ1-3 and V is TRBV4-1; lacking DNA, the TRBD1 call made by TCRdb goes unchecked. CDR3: CASSQWTGSGNTIYF.